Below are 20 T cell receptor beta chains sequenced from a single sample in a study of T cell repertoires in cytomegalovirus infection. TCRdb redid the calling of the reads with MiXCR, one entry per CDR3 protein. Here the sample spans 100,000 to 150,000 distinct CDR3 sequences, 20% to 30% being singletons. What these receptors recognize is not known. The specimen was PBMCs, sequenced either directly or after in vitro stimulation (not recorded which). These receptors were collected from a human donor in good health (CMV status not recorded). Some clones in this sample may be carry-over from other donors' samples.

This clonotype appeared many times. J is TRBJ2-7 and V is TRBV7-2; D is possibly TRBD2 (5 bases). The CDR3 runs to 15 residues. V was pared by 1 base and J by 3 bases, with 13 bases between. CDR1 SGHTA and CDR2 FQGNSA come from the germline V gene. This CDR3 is CASSLGYSDYYEQYF. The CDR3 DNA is TGTGCCAGCAGCTTAGGATATAGCGACTACTACGAGCAGTACTTC.

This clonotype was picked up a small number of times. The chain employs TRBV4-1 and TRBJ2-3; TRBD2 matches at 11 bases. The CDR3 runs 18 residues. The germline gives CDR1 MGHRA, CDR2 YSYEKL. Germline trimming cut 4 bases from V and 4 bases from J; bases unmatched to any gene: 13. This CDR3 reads CASSRGGTSGSPSDTQYF. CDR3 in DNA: TGCGCCAGCAGCCGTGGGGGCACTAGCGGGAGTCCCTCAGATACGCAGTATTTT.

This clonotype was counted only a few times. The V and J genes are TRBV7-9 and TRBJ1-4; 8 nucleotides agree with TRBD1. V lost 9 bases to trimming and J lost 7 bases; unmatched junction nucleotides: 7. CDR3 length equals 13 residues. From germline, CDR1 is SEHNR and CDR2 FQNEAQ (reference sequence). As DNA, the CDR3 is TGTGCCAGTGGGGGGACAGGTCGTGAAAAACTGTTTTTT. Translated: CASGGTGREKLFF.

In nucleotides, the CDR3 is TGTGCCAGCAGCAGAAGGGGACTAGTGGATACGCAGTATTTT. Amino acids: CASSRRGLVDTQYF. This sequence joins TRBV5-4 and TRBJ2-3; 8 bases are shared with TRBD2. Per the germline V gene, CDR1 is SGHNT and CDR2 is YYREEE (reference sequence). With V trimmed by 4 bases and J by 6 bases, 7 bases remained unmatched. This CDR3 region has 14 residues.

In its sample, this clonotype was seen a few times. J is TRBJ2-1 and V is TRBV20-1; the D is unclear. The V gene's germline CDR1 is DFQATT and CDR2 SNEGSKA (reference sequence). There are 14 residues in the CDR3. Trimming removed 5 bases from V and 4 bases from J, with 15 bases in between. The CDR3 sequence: CSARNALSYNEQFF. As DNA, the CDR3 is TGCAGTGCTCGGAACGCCCTTTCGTACAATGAGCAGTTCTTC.

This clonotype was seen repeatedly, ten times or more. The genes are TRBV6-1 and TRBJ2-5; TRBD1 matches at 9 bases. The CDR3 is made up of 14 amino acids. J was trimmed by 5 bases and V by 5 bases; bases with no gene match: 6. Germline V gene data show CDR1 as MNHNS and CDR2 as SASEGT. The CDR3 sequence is CASSLTGGTETQYF. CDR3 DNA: TGTGCCAGCAGTCTAACAGGGGGCACGGAGACCCAGTACTTC.

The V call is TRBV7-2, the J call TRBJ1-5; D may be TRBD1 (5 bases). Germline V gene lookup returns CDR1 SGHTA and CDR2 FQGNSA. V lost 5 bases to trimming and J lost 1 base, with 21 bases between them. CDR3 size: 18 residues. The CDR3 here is CASSRGTFGGESNQPQHF. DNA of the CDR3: TGTGCCAGCAGCAGAGGTACCTTCGGGGGAGAGAGCAATCAGCCCCAGCATTTT.

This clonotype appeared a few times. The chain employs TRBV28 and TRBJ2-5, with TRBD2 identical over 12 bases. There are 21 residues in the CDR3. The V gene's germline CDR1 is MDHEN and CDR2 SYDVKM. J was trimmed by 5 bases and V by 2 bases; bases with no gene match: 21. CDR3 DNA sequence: TGTGCCAGCAGTTTAGCTTGGGGGGCAGGGGCTAGCGGGAGGGCATCCGAGACCCAGTACTTC. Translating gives CASSLAWGAGASGRASETQYF.

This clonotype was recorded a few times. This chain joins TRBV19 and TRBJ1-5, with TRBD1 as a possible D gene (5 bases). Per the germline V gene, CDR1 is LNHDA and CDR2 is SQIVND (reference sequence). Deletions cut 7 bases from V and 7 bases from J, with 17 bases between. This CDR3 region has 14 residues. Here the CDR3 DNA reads TGTGCCAGTAAGATTCCGGGGACGAACCAGCCCCAGCATTTT. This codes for CASKIPGTNQPQHF.

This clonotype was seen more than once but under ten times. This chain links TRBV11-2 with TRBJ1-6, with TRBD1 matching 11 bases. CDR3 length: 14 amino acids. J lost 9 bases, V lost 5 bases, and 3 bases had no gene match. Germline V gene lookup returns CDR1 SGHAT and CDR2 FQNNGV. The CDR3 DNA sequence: TGTGCCAGCAGCGGACAGGGGGCTGGTTCACCCCTCCACTTT. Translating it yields CASSGQGAGSPLHF.

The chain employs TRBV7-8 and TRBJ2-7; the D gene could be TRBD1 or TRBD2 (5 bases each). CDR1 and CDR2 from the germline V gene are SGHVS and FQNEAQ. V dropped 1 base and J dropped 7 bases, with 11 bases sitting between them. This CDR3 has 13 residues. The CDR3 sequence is CASSLGGVTEQYV. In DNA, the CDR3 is TGTGCCAGCAGCTTAGGAGGGGTGACAGAGCAGTACGTC.

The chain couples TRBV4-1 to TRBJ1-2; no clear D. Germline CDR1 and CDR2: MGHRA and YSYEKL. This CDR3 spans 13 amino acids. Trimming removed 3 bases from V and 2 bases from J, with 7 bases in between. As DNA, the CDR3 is TGCGCCAGCAGCCAGGGGATGAACTATGGCTACACCTTC. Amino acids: CASSQGMNYGYTF.

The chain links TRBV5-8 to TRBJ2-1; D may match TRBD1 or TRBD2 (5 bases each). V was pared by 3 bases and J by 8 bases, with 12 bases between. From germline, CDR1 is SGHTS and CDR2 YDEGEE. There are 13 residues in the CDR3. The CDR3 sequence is CASSSGRDDEQFF. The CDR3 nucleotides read TGTGCCAGCAGCTCGGGACGAGACGATGAGCAGTTCTTC.

The CDR3 is CASSLDGASNQPQHF. The CDR3 DNA sequence: TGTGCCAGCAGCTTAGACGGGGCTAGCAATCAGCCCCAGCATTTT. V is TRBV7-2 and J is TRBJ1-5; tentatively, D is TRBD1 (5 bases). The CDR3 covers 15 residues. V lost 1 base, J lost 0 bases, and 7 bases lay in between. Germline V gene sequence: CDR1 SGHTA, CDR2 FQGNSA.

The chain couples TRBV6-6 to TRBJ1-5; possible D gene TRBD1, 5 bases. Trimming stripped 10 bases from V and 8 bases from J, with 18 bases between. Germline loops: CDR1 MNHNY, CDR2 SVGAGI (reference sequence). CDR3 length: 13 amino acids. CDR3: CATAGTLPEPQHF. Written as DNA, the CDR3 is TGTGCCACTGCCGGGACCCTTCCTGAGCCCCAGCATTTT.

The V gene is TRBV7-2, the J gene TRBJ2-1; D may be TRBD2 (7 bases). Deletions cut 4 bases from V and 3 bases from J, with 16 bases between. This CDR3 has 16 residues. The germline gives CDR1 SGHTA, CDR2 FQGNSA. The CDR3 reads CASSYPGGSNYNEQFF. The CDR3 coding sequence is TGTGCCAGCAGCTACCCGGGGGGCTCCAACTACAATGAGCAGTTCTTC.

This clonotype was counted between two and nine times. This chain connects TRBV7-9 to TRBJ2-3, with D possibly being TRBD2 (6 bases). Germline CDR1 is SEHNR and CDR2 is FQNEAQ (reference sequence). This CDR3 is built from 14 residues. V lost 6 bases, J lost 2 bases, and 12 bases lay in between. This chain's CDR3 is CASSQSGYTDTQYF. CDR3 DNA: TGTGCCAGCAGTCAAAGCGGGTACACAGATACGCAGTATTTT.

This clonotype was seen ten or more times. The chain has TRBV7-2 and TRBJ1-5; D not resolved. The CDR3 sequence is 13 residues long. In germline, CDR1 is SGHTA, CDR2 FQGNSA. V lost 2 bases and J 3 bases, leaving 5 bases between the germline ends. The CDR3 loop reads CASSLWVNQPQHF. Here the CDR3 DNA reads TGTGCCAGCAGCTTATGGGTCAATCAGCCCCAGCATTTT.

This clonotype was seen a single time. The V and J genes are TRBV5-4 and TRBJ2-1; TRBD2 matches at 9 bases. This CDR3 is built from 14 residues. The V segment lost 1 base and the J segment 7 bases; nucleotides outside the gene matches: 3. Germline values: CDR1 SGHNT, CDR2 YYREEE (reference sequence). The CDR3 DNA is TGTGCCAGCAGCTTGCGAGGACTAGCGAATGAGCAGTTCTTC. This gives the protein CASSLRGLANEQFF.

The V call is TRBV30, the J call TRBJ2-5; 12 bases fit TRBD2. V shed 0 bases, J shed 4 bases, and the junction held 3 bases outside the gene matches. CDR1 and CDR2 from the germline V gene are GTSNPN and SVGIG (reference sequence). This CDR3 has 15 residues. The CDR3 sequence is CAWSVLAGGRETQYF. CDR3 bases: TGTGCCTGGAGTGTACTAGCGGGAGGTAGAGAGACCCAGTACTTC.